The source of this T cell receptor (beta chain) is a study of blood T cell repertoires in COVID-19 (dated by TCRdb to between 2020 and 2021). For context, the study as a whole: Collaborator samples came from the United States, Italy and Spain and covered acute and convalescent phases of COVID-19. The material from the prospective study consisted of cDNA or gDNA derived from T cells, B-cell-depleted T cells, or PBMCs. Subjects who had been exposed to COVID-19, were actively infected with it, or had recovered from it provided the deeply sampled blood TCRbeta repertoires that made up the dataset. The repertoires were released in a freely available public database meant as a resource for research on the immune response to SARS-CoV-2. Samples came from the ongoing ImmuneRACE study (first 160 participants) plus 1,254 subjects from 6 global collaborators. A de-identified subject ID, COVID-19 status, age in years and sex were almost always included in the sample metadata. Where HLA class I and class II types were available, the types were taken from metadata supplied by the sample provider, not from assay-based typing. Study-level results and caveats: How much clinical and demographic metadata was included differed by source and by participant, and the metadata was provided uncurated.

In the prospective study, participants were 18 to 89 years old, resided in fewer than 25 geographic areas of the United States, and were enrolled through a virtual design. In the prospective study, cohorts were assigned on the basis of participant-reported clinical history obtained from a screening survey and a study questionnaire. A participant counted as exposed if, within 2 weeks of entering the study, that participant had been in contact with someone who had a PCR-confirmed or clinician-diagnosed COVID-19 case. Each participant in the prospective study had whole blood, serum and a nasopharyngeal or oropharyngeal swab collected by mobile phlebotomists. Prospective study participants could optionally give additional blood draws and questionnaires over an approximately 2-month period. Blood samples from the prospective study were shipped frozen or at room temperature prior to DNA extraction. Concerning this clone: Its recognized antigen is unknown. No base-level quality is on record; no much larger clone is a single base apart.

TCRbeta CDR3 regions were amplified from genomic DNA using the immunoSEQ Assay, a bias-controlled multiplex PCR. The authors processed their data as follows. Within the assay, amplification of reference gene primers was used to estimate how many nucleated cells each sample contained. Sequence reads were collapsed and filtered to measure the absolute abundance of every unique TCRbeta CDR3 rearrangement. For each sample, productive Simpson clonality was calculated by taking the square root of Simpson's diversity index across productive rearrangements. Sourced from immuneACCESS, this table was stored by TCRdb with only in-frame sequences that have V and J called. A share of the clones is absent; for the studies checked, an unresolved V gene accounts for under half, and the remainder has no known explanation. From that table come the V and J calls and clone size; the DNA was used to work out D and trimming. The sample records approximately 300,000 clones, less than 85% of which are singletons. The ten top clones hold 1.5% to 2% of the sample.

The sequencing sample was made of PBMCs or T cells enriched from blood (not recorded which). The TCR comes from a woman aged 25 to 39 who had been exposed to COVID-19.

The bases are TGTGCCAGCAGTCTAGCGGGGGGGCTCGTCACCGGGGAGCTGTTTTTT. Its protein product is CASSLAGGLVTGELFF. The rearrangement combines TRBV6-2 or TRBV6-3 with TRBJ2-2, with TRBD2 identical over 12 junction bases. The CDR3 numbers 16 residues from cysteine through phenylalanine. The retained sequence is limited to the CDR3, 48 bases, with the frame set at the first base. V is cut back by 5 bases and J by 4 bases, with 5 bases in the junction unmatched. In the germline V gene, CDR1 corresponds to MNHEY and CDR2 to SVGEGT.